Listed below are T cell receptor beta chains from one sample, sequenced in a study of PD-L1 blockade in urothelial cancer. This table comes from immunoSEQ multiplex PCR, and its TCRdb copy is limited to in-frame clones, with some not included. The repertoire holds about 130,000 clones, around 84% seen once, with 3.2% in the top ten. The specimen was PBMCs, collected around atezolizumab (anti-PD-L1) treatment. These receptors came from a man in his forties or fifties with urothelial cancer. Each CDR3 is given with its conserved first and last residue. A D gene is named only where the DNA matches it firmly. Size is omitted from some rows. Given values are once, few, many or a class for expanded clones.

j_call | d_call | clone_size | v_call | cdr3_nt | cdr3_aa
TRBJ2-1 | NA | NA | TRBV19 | TGTGCCAGTAGTATAGGTGGGAGGAAGTTCTTC | CASSIGGRKFF
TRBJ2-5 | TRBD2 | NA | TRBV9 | TGTGCCAGCAGCGTTGGTAGCGGGAGAGGAGGCGAGACCCAGTACTTC | CASSVGSGRGGETQYF
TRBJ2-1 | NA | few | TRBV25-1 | TGTGCCAGCAGTGAATACGGGGGAGTTTTGTTCAATGAGCAGTTCTTC | CASSEYGGVLFNEQFF
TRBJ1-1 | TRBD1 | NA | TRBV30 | TGTGCCTATAACCAGGGGGTTGGTCGGAACACTGAAGCTTTCTTT | CAYNQGVGRNTEAFF
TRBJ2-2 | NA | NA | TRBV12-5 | TGTGCTAGTGCGGGGAACACCGGGGAGCTGTTTTTT | CASAGNTGELFF
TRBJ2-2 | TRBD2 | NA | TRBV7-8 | TGTGCCAGCAGCTTAGCGCTAGGACTAGCGGGAGTAAGGACCGGGGAGCTGTTTTTT | CASSLALGLAGVRTGELFF
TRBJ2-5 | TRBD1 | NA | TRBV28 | TGTGCCAGCGTCGGGACAGGGGGGTCGAGAAAGACCCAGTACTTC | CASVGTGGSRKTQYF
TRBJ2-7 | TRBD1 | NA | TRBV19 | TGTGCCAGTAGCGAGGCGGGGACAGGGGGCTCCTACGAGCAGTACTTC | CASSEAGTGGSYEQYF
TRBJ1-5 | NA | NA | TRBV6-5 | TGTGCCAGCAGTCCCCAGGGGACGAGGCAGCCCCAGCATTTT | CASSPQGTRQPQHF
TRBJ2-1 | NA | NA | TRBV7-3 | TGTGCCAGCAGCAATTTGCCAGGAGGGCAGTTCTTC | CASSNLPGGQFF
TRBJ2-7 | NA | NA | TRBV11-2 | TGTGCCAGCAGCCCCTCGGTCCCGCCCGACTACGAGCAGTACTTC | CASSPSVPPDYEQYF
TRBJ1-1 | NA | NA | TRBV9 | TGTGCCAGCAGCGGGACAGATGAAGCTTTCTTT | CASSGTDEAFF
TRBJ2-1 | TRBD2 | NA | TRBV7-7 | TGTGCTAGCAGCTTAGATAGCGGGAGTTACAATGAGCAGTTCTTC | CASSLDSGSYNEQFF
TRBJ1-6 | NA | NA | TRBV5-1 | TGCGCCAGCAGCTTGGAGGCGGATTCACCCCTCCACTTT | CASSLEADSPLHF
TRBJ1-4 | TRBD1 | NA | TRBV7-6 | TGTGCCAGCAGCTTAGGGGGACAGGGGACGGAAAAACTGTTTTTT | CASSLGGQGTEKLFF
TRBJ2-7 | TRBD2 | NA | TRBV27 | TGTGCCAGCAGTTCGGGACTAGCGGGAACCTCCGAGCAGTACTTC | CASSSGLAGTSEQYF
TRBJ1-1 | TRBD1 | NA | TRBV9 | TGTGCCAGCAGCTTGGGACAGGGGTCTGAAGCTTTCTTT | CASSLGQGSEAFF
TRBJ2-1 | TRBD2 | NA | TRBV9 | TGTGCCAGCAGCGTTGGGAGCGGGATGGGCAATGAGCAGTTCTTC | CASSVGSGMGNEQFF
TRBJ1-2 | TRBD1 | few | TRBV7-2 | TGTGCCAGCAGCAACCGACAGGGAGACGGCTACACCTTC | CASSNRQGDGYTF
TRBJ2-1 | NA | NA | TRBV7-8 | TGTGCCAGCAGCAGCGAGGGTGGCGACTACAATGAGCAGTTCTTC | CASSSEGGDYNEQFF
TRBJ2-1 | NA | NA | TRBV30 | TGTGCCTGGAGGAGATCCGGGGGAAATGAGCAGTTCTTC | CAWRRSGGNEQFF
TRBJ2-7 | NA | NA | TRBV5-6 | TGTGCCAGCAGCTTCGCTGACACCTACGAGCAGTACTTC | CASSFADTYEQYF
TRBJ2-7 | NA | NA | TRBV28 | TGTGCCAGCAGTTTCTATGCCCCATCGACAGGGAGGTTCGAGCAGTACTTC | CASSFYAPSTGRFEQYF
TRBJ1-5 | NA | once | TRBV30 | TGTGCCTGGAGTGTCATATCAGGTCGGCAGCCCCAGCATTTT | CAWSVISGRQPQHF
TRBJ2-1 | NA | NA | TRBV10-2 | TGCGCCAGCAGTGAGCAGCGGAGGAATGAGCAGTTCTTC | CASSEQRRNEQFF
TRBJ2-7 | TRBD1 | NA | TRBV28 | TGTGCCAGCAGCAAACAGACAGGGCTCGAGCAGTACTTC | CASSKQTGLEQYF
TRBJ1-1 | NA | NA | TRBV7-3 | TGTGCCAGCAGCCAGACAAAGGGCCCACTCGGGACATTGCTGACTGAAGCTTTCTTT | CASSQTKGPLGTLLTEAFF
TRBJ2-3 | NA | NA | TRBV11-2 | TGTGCCAGCAGCCCTAGCACAGATACGCAGTATTTT | CASSPSTDTQYF
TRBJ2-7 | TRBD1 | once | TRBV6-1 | TGTGCCAGCAGTGAAGCCCGCTGGGACAGCTCCTACGAGCAGTACTTC | CASSEARWDSSYEQYF
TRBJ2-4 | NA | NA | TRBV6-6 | TGTGCCAGCCTTTTGACTGGCGCCAAAAACATTCAGTACTTC | CASLLTGAKNIQYF
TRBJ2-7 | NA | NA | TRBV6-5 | TGTGCCAGCAGGGCCGACACGTACTACGAGCAGTACTTC | CASRADTYYEQYF
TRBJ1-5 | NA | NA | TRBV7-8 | TGTGCCAGCAGCTTAAACATTAATCAGCCCCAGCATTTT | CASSLNINQPQHF
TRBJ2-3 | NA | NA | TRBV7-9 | TGTGCCAGCAGCCAAGGGACTCCAGATACGCAGTATTTT | CASSQGTPDTQYF
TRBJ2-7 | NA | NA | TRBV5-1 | TGCGCCAGCAGCTTGGCCCTCAACAATCCTCCCTACGAGCAGTACTTC | CASSLALNNPPYEQYF
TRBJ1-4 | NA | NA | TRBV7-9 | TGTGCCAGCAGCTTACCTCAGCTCGACAGGCCTGCTAATGAAAAACTGTTTTTT | CASSLPQLDRPANEKLFF
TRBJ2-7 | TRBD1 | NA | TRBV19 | TGTGCCAGTCAGGACAGGGCGAGCTACGAGCAGTACTTC | CASQDRASYEQYF
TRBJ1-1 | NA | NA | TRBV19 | TGTGCCAGTAGTGCTCCAGGAATCATGAACACTGAAGCTTTCTTT | CASSAPGIMNTEAFF
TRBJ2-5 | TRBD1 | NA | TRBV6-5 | TGTGCCAGCAGGAGACAGGGTATGAAGACCCAGTACTTC | CASRRQGMKTQYF
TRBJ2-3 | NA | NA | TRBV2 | TGTGCCAGCAATCCGAGGGATACGCAGTATTTT | CASNPRDTQYF
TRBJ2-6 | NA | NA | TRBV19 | TGTGCCAGTATCCGGGCTGGGGCCAACGTCCTGACTTTC | CASIRAGANVLTF
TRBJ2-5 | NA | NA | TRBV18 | TGTGCCAGCTCACCAGGAGGAGACGAGACCCAGTACTTC | CASSPGGDETQYF
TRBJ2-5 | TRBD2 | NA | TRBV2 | TGTGCCAGCAGTCTGGGACTAGCGGATCAAGAGACCCAGTACTTC | CASSLGLADQETQYF
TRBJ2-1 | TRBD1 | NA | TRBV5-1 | TGCGCCAGCACCATTCGCCGGGACAGGGTCGATGAGCAGTTCTTC | CASTIRRDRVDEQFF
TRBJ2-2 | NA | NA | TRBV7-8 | TGTGCCAGCAGTCCCTGGGGCGGAACGAACACCGGGGAGCTGTTTTTT | CASSPWGGTNTGELFF
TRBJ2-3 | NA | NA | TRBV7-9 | TGTGCCAGCAGCCCGGGGACTTTCCCCATTTTT | CASSPGTFPIF